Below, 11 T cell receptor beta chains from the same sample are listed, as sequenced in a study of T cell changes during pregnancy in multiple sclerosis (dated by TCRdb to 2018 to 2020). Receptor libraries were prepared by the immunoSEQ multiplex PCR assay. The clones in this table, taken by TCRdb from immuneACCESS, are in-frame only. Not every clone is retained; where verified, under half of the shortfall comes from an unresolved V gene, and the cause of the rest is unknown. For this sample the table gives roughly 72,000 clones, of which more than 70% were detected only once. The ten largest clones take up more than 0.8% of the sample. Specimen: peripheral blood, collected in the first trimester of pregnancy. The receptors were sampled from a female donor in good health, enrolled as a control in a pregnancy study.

The CDR3 reads CASSALDRYEQYF. CDR3 DNA: TGTGCCAGCAGCGCACTAGACCGCTACGAGCAGTACTTC. The chain uses TRBV6-6 and TRBJ2-7, with D perhaps matching TRBD2 (5 bases). The CDR3 extends over 13 amino acids. Germline V gene sequence: CDR1 MNHNY, CDR2 SVGAGI (reference sequence). V was pared by 6 bases and J by 3 bases, with 12 bases between.

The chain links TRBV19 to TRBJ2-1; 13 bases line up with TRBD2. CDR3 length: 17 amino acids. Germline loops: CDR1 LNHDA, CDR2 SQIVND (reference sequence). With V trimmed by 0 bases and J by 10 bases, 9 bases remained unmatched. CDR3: CASSIDKLAGGPREQFF. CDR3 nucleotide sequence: TGTGCCAGTAGTATAGATAAACTAGCGGGAGGGCCGAGGGAGCAGTTCTTC.

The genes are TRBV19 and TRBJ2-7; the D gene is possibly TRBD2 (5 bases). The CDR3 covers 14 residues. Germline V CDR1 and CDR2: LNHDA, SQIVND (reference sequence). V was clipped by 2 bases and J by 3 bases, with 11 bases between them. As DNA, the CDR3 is TGTGCCAGTAGTATACCAGGACTGAACTACGAGCAGTACTTC. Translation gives CASSIPGLNYEQYF.

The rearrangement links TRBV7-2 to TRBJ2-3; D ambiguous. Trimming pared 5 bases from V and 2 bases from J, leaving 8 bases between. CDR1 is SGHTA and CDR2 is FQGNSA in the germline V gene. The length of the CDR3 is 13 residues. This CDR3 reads CASSPANTDTQYF. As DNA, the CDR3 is TGTGCCAGCAGCCCAGCGAACACAGATACGCAGTATTTT.

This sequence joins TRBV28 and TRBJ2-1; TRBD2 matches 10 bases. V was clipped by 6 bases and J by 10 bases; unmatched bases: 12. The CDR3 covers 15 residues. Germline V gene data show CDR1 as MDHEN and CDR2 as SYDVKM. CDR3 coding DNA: TGTGCCAGCAGAGATGGGGCTAGCGGGGGCCGGGAGCAGTTCTTC. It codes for CASRDGASGGREQFF.

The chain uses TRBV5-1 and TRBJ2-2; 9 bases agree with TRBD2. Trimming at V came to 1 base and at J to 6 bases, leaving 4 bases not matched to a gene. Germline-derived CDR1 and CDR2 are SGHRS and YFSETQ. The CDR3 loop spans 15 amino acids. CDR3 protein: CASSLISGGPGELFF. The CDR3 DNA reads TGCGCCAGCAGCTTGATTAGCGGGGGTCCCGGGGAGCTGTTTTTT.

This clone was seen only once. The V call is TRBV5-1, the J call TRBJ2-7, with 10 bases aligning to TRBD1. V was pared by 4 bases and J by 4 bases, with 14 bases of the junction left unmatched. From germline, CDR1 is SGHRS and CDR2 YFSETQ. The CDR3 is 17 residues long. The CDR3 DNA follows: TGCGCCAGCAGCCCGGGACAGGGGCGCTCCGGAGGATACGAGCAGTACTTC. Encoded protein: CASSPGQGRSGGYEQYF.

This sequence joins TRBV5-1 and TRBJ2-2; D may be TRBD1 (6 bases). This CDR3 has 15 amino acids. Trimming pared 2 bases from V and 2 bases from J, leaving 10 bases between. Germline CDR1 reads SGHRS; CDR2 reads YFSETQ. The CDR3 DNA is TGCGCCAGCAGCTTATGGGGGCAAAACACCGGGGAGCTGTTTTTT. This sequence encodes CASSLWGQNTGELFF.

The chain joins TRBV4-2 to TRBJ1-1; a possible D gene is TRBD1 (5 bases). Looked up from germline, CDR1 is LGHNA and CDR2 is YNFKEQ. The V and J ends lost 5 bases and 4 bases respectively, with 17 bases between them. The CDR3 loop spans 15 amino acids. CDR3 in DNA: TGTGCCAGCAGCGCCAGCCGGGGGACGGGCACTGAAGCTTTCTTT. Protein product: CASSASRGTGTEAFF.

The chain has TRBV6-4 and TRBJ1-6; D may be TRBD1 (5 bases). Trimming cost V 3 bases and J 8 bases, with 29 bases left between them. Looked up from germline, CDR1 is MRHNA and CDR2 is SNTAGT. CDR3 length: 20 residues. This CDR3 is CASSDFTGSPNLLFDSPLHF. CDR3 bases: TGTGCCAGCAGTGATTTCACAGGAAGCCCGAATTTATTGTTCGATTCACCCCTCCACTTT.

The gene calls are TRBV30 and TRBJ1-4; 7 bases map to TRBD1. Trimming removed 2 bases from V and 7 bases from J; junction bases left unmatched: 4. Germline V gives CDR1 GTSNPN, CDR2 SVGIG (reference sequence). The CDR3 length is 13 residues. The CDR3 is CAWSSYRGEKLFF. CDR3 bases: TGTGCCTGGAGTTCTTACAGGGGTGAAAAACTGTTTTTT.